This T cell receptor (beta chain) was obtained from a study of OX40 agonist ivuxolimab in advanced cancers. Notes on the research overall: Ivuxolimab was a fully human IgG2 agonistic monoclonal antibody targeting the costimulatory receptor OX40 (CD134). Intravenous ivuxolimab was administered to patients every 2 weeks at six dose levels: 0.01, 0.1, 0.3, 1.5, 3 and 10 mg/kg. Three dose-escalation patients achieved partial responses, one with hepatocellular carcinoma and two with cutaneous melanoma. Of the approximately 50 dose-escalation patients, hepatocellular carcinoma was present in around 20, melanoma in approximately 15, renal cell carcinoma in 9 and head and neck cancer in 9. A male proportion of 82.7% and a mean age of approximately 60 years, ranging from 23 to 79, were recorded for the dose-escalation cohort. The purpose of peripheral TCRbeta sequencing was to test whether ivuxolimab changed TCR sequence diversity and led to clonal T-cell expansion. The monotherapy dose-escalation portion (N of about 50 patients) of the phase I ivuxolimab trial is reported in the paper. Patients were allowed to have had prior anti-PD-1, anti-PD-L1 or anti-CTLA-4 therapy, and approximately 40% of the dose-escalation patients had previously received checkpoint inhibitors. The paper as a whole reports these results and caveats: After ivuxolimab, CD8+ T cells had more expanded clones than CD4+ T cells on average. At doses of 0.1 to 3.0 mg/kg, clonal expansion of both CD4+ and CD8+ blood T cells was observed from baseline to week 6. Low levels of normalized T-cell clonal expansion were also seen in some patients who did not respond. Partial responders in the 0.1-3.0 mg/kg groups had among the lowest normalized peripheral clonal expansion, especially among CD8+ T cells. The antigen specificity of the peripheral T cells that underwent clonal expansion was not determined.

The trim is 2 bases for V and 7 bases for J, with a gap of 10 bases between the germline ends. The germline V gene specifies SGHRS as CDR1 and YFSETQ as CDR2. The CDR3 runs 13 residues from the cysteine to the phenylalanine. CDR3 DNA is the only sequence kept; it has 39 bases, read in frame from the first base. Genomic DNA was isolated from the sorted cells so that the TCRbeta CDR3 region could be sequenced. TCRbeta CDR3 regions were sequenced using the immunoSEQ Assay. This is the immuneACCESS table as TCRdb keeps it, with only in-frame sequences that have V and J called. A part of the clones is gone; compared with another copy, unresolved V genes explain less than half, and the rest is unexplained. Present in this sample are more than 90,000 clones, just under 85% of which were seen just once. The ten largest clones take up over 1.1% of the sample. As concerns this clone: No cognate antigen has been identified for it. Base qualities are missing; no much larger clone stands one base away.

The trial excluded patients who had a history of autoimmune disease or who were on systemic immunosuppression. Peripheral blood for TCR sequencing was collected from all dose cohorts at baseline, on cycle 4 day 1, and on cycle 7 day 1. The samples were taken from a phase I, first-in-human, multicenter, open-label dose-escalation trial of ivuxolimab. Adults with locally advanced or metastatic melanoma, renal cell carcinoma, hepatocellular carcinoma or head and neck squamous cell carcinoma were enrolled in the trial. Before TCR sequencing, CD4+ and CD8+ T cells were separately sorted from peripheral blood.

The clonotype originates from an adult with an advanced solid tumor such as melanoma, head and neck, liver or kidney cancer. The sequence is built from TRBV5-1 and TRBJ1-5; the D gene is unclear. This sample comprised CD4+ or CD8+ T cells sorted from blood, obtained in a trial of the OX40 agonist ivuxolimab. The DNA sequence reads TGCGCCAGCAGCTTCGGCGGCGGGCAGCCCCAGCATTTT. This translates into CASSFGGGQPQHF.